The 14 T cell receptor beta chains listed next were all sequenced from one sample in a study of metastatic and nonmetastatic thyroid tumors. All patients reached thyroid surgery having received no treatment beforehand. Using MiXCR, TCRdb re-called clones from the PCR reads. The sample has about 69,000 clones, about 14% seen once. Sequencing input: blood. These receptors were collected from a male donor with papillary thyroid cancer or a benign thyroid nodule (not recorded which). Some clones in this sample may be carry-over from other donors' samples.

As concerns this clone: Since a much larger clone is just one base distant, this may be a read error. J is TRBJ2-2 and V is TRBV19; D is perhaps TRBD1 or TRBD2 (7 bases each). This CDR3 has 15 amino acids. The V and J ends lost 7 bases and 5 bases respectively, with 17 bases between them. Germline CDR1 is LNHDA and CDR2 is SQIVND (reference sequence). CDR3 in amino acids: CASIETGRGTGELFF. DNA of the CDR3: TGTGCCAGTATAGAGACAGGGAGGGGGACCGGGGAGCTGTTTTTT.

This clone has a handful of counts. This may come from a read error, since a much larger clone is one base off. The chain employs TRBV29-1 and TRBJ2-7; D gene uncertain. Trimming removed 4 bases at V and 0 bases at J, with 13 bases between. The germline V gene encodes CDR1 SQVTM and CDR2 ANQGSEA. The CDR3 loop spans 14 amino acids. CDR3 DNA: TGCAGCGTTGCGTCTACCAAGAGCTCCTACGAGCAGTACTTC. It encodes CSVASTKSSYEQYF.

Comments on this clone: This may arise from a read error, as a much more abundant clone is one base away. V and J are TRBV7-7 and TRBJ2-3; D is possibly TRBD2 (6 bases). The CDR3 runs to 15 residues. Germline CDR1 and CDR2: SSHAT and FNYEAQ (reference sequence). The CDR3 sequence: CTSSSTPLEGDTQYF. The CDR3 region has the DNA TGTACTAGCAGCTCAACACCCCTCGAGGGGGATACGCAGTATTTT.

This clone has ten or more counts. The CDR3 loop reads CASSFQGALNQPQHF. The CDR3 nucleotides read TGTGCCAGCAGCTTCCAGGGAGCCCTCAATCAGCCCCAGCATTTT. The V call is TRBV7-2, the J call TRBJ1-5; D is perhaps TRBD1 (5 bases). V dropped 3 bases and J dropped 3 bases, with 12 bases sitting between them. Per germline, CDR1 SGHTA and CDR2 FQGNSA. The CDR3 covers 15 residues.

The sample holds many counts of this clone. The V and J genes are TRBV11-3 and TRBJ2-5, with D perhaps being TRBD1 or TRBD2 (6 bases each). The V gene lost 4 bases and the J gene lost 5 bases, with 8 bases spanning the gap. This CDR3 contains 12 residues. CDR1 and CDR2 (germline): SGHNT, YENEEA. The CDR3 is CASSSGGETQYF. CDR3 nucleotides: TGTGCCAGCAGCTCCGGGGGCGAGACCCAGTACTTC.

At least ten counts were recorded for this clone. The rearrangement uses TRBV5-5 and TRBJ2-1; D gene uncertain. Trimming shortened V by 0 bases and J by 9 bases, and 13 bases separated the two germline ends. CDR3 length: 14 amino acids. Germline V CDR1 and CDR2: SGHKS, YYEKEE (reference sequence). Here the CDR3 DNA reads TGTGCCAGCAGCTTGGTATCGCTATTAAGTGAGCAGTTCTTC. It encodes CASSLVSLLSEQFF.

This clone has just one count. This rearrangement joins TRBV11-2 to TRBJ1-3; D is unclear. The CDR3 consists of 12 residues. The ends were cut back, 3 bases at V and 4 bases at J, with 4 bases in the middle. From germline, CDR1 is SGHAT and CDR2 FQNNGV. The CDR3 sequence is CASSFTGNTIYF. The CDR3 DNA follows: TGTGCCAGCAGCTTTACCGGAAACACCATATATTTT.

The chain uses TRBV18 and TRBJ2-4, with 8 positions matching TRBD2. The CDR3 sequence is 17 residues long. The germline gives CDR1 KGHSH, CDR2 LQKENI. Trimming took 1 base from V and 3 from J; bases not matched to a gene: 8. The CDR3 nucleotides read TGTGCCAGCTCACCACTAGCGGGGACCGACATCAAAAACATTCAGTACTTC. Protein product: CASSPLAGTDIKNIQYF.

This clone was seen at least ten times. The chain joins TRBV15 to TRBJ2-3; 10 bases are a match to TRBD2. The CDR3 totals 15 residues. Per the germline V gene, CDR1 is LNHNV and CDR2 is YYDKDF (reference sequence). V shed 0 bases, J shed 6 bases, and the junction held 3 bases outside the gene matches. The CDR3 DNA reads TGTGCCACCAGCAGAGATGCTAGCGGGAGTGATACGCAGTATTTT. As protein: CATSRDASGSDTQYF. Variable domain in full (rest from reference TRBV15 and TRBJ2-3): DAMVIQNPRYQVTQFGKPVTLSCSQTLNHNVMYWYQQKSSQAPKLLFHYYDKDFNNEADTPDNFQSRRPNTSFCFLDIRSPGLGDTAMYLCATSRDASGSDTQYFGPGTRLTVL.

The genes are TRBV11-2 and TRBJ2-5; 16 nucleotides align to TRBD2. This CDR3 region has 18 residues. CDR1 and CDR2 (germline): SGHAT, FQNNGV. J was trimmed by 5 bases and V by 5 bases; bases with no gene match: 11. Here the CDR3 reads CASSPRPGLAGGRETQYF. In nucleotides, the CDR3 is TGTGCCAGCAGCCCTAGACCGGGACTAGCGGGGGGGAGGGAGACCCAGTACTTC. The full variable domain, its missing parts supplied by reference TRBV11-2 and TRBJ2-5, is EAGVAQSPRYKIIEKRQSVAFWCNPISGHATLYWYQQILGQGPKLLIQFQNNGVVDDSQLPKDRFSAERLKGVDSTLKIQPAKLEDSAVYLCASSPRPGLAGGRETQYFGPGTRLLVL.

In its sample, this clone was seen many times. V is TRBV2 and J is TRBJ2-1; 13 bases are a match to TRBD2. Germline V lookup: CDR1 SNHLY, CDR2 FYNNEI. This CDR3 is built from 15 residues. V shed 5 bases and J 8 bases; nucleotides not matched to a gene: 6. CDR3: CASSRGLAGVDEQFF. Here the CDR3 DNA reads TGTGCCAGCAGTAGAGGACTAGCGGGAGTCGATGAGCAGTTCTTC. Looking up the rest from reference TRBV2 and TRBJ2-1 gives the full variable domain: EPEVTQTPSHQVTQMGQEVILRCVPISNHLYFYWYRQILGQKVEFLVSFYNNEISEKSEIFDDQFSVERPDGSNFTLKIRSTKLEDSAMYFCASSRGLAGVDEQFFGPGTRLTVL.

This clone was recorded at least ten times. This chain uses TRBV20-1 with TRBJ2-7, with 9 bases lining up with TRBD2. The CDR3 loop spans 15 amino acids. Germline assignment: CDR1 DFQATT and CDR2 SNEGSKA (reference sequence). CDR3: CSTKQGTSPLYEQYF. The CDR3 nucleotides read TGCAGCACCAAACAAGGGACTAGCCCCCTCTACGAGCAGTACTTC.

In its sample, this clone was seen many times. The chain has TRBV29-1 and TRBJ1-5; maybe TRBD1 (5 bases). Germline loops: CDR1 SQVTM, CDR2 ANQGSEA. Trimming pared 4 bases from V and 5 bases from J, leaving 9 bases between. CDR3 size: 12 residues. This chain's CDR3 is CSVGGGDQPQHF. The CDR3 DNA sequence: TGCAGCGTTGGTGGGGGGGATCAGCCCCAGCATTTT. Looking up the rest from reference TRBV29-1 and TRBJ1-5 gives the full variable domain: SAVISQKPSRDICQRGTSLTIQCQVDSQVTMMFWYRQQPGQSLTLIATANQGSEATYESGFVIDKFPISRPNLTFSTLTVSNMSPEDSSIYLCSVGGGDQPQHFGDGTRLSIL.

The table lists this clone with many counts. The chain uses TRBV27 and TRBJ1-1; 9 nucleotides align to TRBD1. Germline loops: CDR1 MNHEY, CDR2 SMNVEV (reference sequence). V lost 6 bases and J lost 5; bases outside the gene matches: 13. The CDR3 has 16 residues. Here the CDR3 reads CASSMIGTGMGTEAFF. The CDR3 nucleotides are TGTGCCAGCAGCATGATAGGGACAGGGATGGGGACTGAAGCTTTCTTT.